This TCR beta chain was sequenced for a study of blood T cell repertoires in COVID-19. Clones were read by immunoSEQ multiplex PCR, and TCRdb kept only the in-frame ones, dropping some. The sample contains about 150,000 clones, more than 75% of which appear only once. The CDR3 contains 14 residues. The V gene lost 3 bases and the J gene lost 0 bases, with 8 bases spanning the gap. From germline, CDR1 is LNHDA and CDR2 SQIVND (reference sequence). This receptor was obtained from a man aged 65 to 79 with acute or convalescent COVID-19. The sample comprised peripheral blood. The chain links TRBV19 to TRBJ1-1; D unresolved. The CDR3 DNA follows: TGTGCCAGTAGTATTCAGAACATGAACACTGAAGCTTTCTTT. This translates into CASSIQNMNTEAFF.